These T cell receptor beta chains were read from a single sample in a study of Graves' ophthalmopathy and Graves' hyperthyroidism. TCRdb re-derived calls from the multiplex PCR reads in MiXCR, one entry per CDR3 protein. Of roughly 400,000 distinct CDR3 sequences listed, roughly a sixth are singletons. Source material: peripheral blood. All receptors come from an adult woman with stable Graves' hyperthyroidism. CDR3s include the opening cysteine and the closing phenylalanine or tryptophan. D genes are given only for firm matches. Some rows mark clone size as missing; the rest say once, few, many or name a class of expanded clone.

many	16	TRBJ1-1	TRBV7-6	TRBD1	CASSSVTGALRTEAFF	TGTGCCAGCAGCTCGGTGACAGGGGCCCTTCGAACTGAAGCTTTCTTT
many	14	TRBJ2-5	TRBV2	-	CASSNGRGRETQYF	TGTGCCAGCAGTAATGGTAGGGGAAGGGAGACCCAGTACTTC
many	15	TRBJ1-2	TRBV20-1	TRBD1	CSALGPGTVNYGYTF	TGCAGTGCTCTCGGGCCCGGGACAGTCAACTATGGCTACACCTTC
many	14	TRBJ2-5	TRBV7-9	-	CASSPRGNQETQYF	TGTGCCAGCAGCCCCCGGGGTAACCAAGAGACCCAGTACTTC
-	13	TRBJ1-5	TRBV6-2/TRBV6-3	-	CASTARREQPQHF	TGTGCCAGCACCGCCCGCCGGGAACAGCCCCAGCATTTT
many	11	TRBJ2-7	TRBV6-1	-	CASSETYEQHF	TGTGCCAGCAGTGAAACGTACGAGCAGCACTTC
-	18	TRBJ2-5	TRBV3-1	-	CASSQGDWMGDFQETQYF	TGTGCCAGCAGCCAAGGGGACTGGATGGGGGATTTCCAAGAGACCCAGTACTTC
many	13	TRBJ1-1	TRBV20-1	TRBD1	CSGGQTMNTEAFF	TGCAGTGGGGGACAGACAATGAACACTGAAGCTTTCTTT
many	16	TRBJ1-3	TRBV29-1	-	CSVRVVVTYRGNTIYF	TGCAGCGTTCGGGTGGTAGTAACCTACCGAGGAAACACCATATATTTT
many	14	TRBJ2-2	TRBV10-1	-	CASSNGHPSGELFF	TGCGCCAGCAGTAATGGGCATCCCTCCGGGGAGCTGTTTTTT
many	13	TRBJ2-5	TRBV28	-	CASSLGTIETQYF	TGTGCCAGCAGTTTAGGGACGATTGAGACCCAGTACTTC
-	16	TRBJ2-1	TRBV7-2	TRBD2	CASSLGVVAGGDEQFF	TGCGCCAGCAGCTTAGGGGTGGTAGCGGGAGGCGATGAGCAGTTCTTC
many	14	TRBJ2-7	TRBV5-4	-	CASSPRGISHEQYF	TGTGCCAGCAGCCCTAGGGGGATTTCCCACGAGCAGTACTTC
many	16	TRBJ2-7	TRBV6-1	TRBD1	CASSEFRDRARYEQYF	TGTGCCAGCAGTGAATTCCGGGACAGGGCCCGCTACGAGCAGTACTTC
many	14	TRBJ2-7	TRBV6-1	-	CASSDLQGPYEQYF	TGTGCCAGCAGTGACCTACAGGGTCCCTACGAGCAGTACTTC
many	15	TRBJ2-7	TRBV28	-	CASVVRRPENYEQYF	TGTGCCAGCGTGGTCCGCCGACCTGAAAACTACGAGCAGTACTTC
many	15	TRBJ1-1	TRBV5-1	-	CASSFGQLRNTEAFF	TGCGCCAGCAGCTTCGGACAACTTAGAAACACTGAAGCTTTCTTT
-	17	TRBJ1-6	TRBV30	-	CAWSVPGRSAGNSPLHF	TGTGCCTGGAGTGTACCAGGCAGGTCGGCAGGGAATTCACCCCTCCACTTT
many	15	TRBJ1-2	TRBV20-1	TRBD1	CSARDSDRANYGYTF	TGCAGTGCTCGGGACAGTGACCGAGCTAACTATGGCTACACCTTC
-	15	TRBJ2-2	TRBV3-1	TRBD2	CASSRGLAGGGELFF	TGTGCCAGCAGCCGCGGACTAGCGGGAGGCGGGGAGCTGTTTTTT
many	13	TRBJ2-5	TRBV28	-	CASTGQYQETQYF	TGTGCCAGTACAGGACAGTATCAAGAGACCCAGTACTTC
-	14	TRBJ2-5	TRBV7-9	-	CASSVQGRRETQYF	TGTGCCAGCAGCGTACAGGGTCGGAGAGAGACCCAGTACTTC
-	13	TRBJ2-7	TRBV11-1	-	CASSFRFSYEQYF	TGTGCCAGCAGCTTTCGGTTCTCCTACGAGCAGTACTTC
many	15	TRBJ2-5	TRBV28	-	CASRTQGRVQETQYF	TGTGCCAGCCGAACCCAGGGCAGAGTCCAAGAGACCCAGTACTTC
-	15	TRBJ2-7	TRBV12-3/TRBV12-4	TRBD2	CASTIGTSGTYEQYF	TGTGCCAGCACCATAGGGACTAGCGGTACCTACGAGCAGTACTTC
many	14	TRBJ1-2	TRBV4-1	-	CASSQDGGGTGYTF	TGCGCCAGCAGCCAAGACGGGGGAGGAACCGGCTACACCTTC
many	16	TRBJ2-5	TRBV27	TRBD2	CASRARSGSGRETQYF	TGTGCCAGCAGGGCTCGTAGCGGGAGCGGTCGGGAGACCCAGTACTTC
many	15	TRBJ1-5	TRBV19	-	CASSLDTGPNQPQHF	TGTGCCAGTAGCTTAGACACTGGCCCCAATCAGCCCCAGCATTTT
many	16	TRBJ2-6	TRBV6-2/TRBV6-3	-	CASSGGRRSGANVLTF	TGTGCCAGTAGCGGAGGCCGCCGCTCTGGGGCCAACGTCCTGACTTTC
many	16	TRBJ2-5	TRBV12-3/TRBV12-4	TRBD2	CASSSKGGRGGETQYF	TGTGCCAGCAGTTCCAAAGGCGGGAGAGGCGGCGAGACCCAGTACTTC
many	14	TRBJ1-2	TRBV6-5	-	CASSYRADPYGYTF	TGTGCCAGCAGTTACAGGGCAGACCCATATGGCTACACCTTC
many	14	TRBJ1-3	TRBV15	-	CATSTESGEAPRYF	TGTGCCACCAGCACAGAAAGCGGGGAGGCCCCCAGATATTTT
many	14	TRBJ2-7	TRBV3-1	-	CASSQKGASYEQYF	TGTGCCAGCAGCCAAAAAGGCGCCTCCTACGAGCAGTACTTC
-	15	TRBJ2-2	TRBV7-9	-	CASSHTLASPGELFF	TGTGCCAGCAGCCACACCCTAGCGAGCCCCGGGGAGCTGTTTTTT
many	15	TRBJ1-1	TRBV5-1	-	CASSLVGGMNTEAFF	TGCGCCAGCAGCTTGGTCGGCGGAATGAACACTGAAGCTTTCTTT
many	15	TRBJ2-7	TRBV7-3	-	CASSLAAQVSYEQYF	TGTGCCAGCAGCTTAGCCGCGCAAGTATCCTACGAGCAGTACTTC
many	11	TRBJ1-1	TRBV20-1	-	CSASTFAEAFF	TGCAGTGCAAGTACATTTGCAGAAGCTTTCTTT
-	19	TRBJ2-7	TRBV28	TRBD2	CASSPTRLAGGGGVYEQYF	TGTGCCAGCAGTCCCACTCGACTAGCGGGAGGGGGAGGGGTCTACGAGCAGTACTTC
many	18	TRBJ1-1	TRBV11-2	-	CASSLDRRASSRDTEAFF	TGTGCCAGCAGCTTAGATCGGAGGGCCTCTTCCAGGGACACTGAAGCTTTCTTT
few	14	TRBJ2-7	TRBV11-2	-	CASSLVGGNYEQYF	TGTGCCAGCAGCTTAGTGGGCGGAAACTACGAGCAGTACTTC
many	14	TRBJ1-1	TRBV6-4	-	CASSESPGDTEAFF	TGTGCCAGCAGTGAAAGCCCGGGGGACACTGAAGCTTTCTTT
many	13	TRBJ2-7	TRBV12-3/TRBV12-4	-	CASSFQHTYEQYF	TGTGCCAGCAGTTTCCAACATACCTACGAGCAGTACTTC
few	15	TRBJ1-2	TRBV9	-	CASSALLTEYGGYTF	TGTGCCAGCAGCGCCTTACTCACAGAGTACGGCGGCTACACCTTC
many	14	TRBJ2-7	TRBV10-3	-	CAISESVAAYEQYF	TGTGCCATCAGTGAGTCTGTAGCGGCGTACGAGCAGTACTTC
-	15	TRBJ1-6	TRBV5-1	-	CASSLVQGEHSPLHF	TGCGCCAGCAGCTTGGTTCAAGGGGAACATTCACCCCTCCACTTT
-	14	TRBJ1-1	TRBV28	-	CATNWGGTSTEAFF	TGTGCCACCAACTGGGGGGGGACTTCCACTGAAGCTTTCTTT
many	15	TRBJ2-7	TRBV20-1	-	CSARDGPQNQREQYF	TGCAGTGCTAGAGATGGCCCGCAGAATCAGCGGGAGCAGTACTTC
-	16	TRBJ1-5	TRBV12-3/TRBV12-4	-	CASSSRRGGGNQPQHF	TGTGCCAGCAGTTCAAGACGTGGAGGAGGCAATCAGCCCCAGCATTTT
many	15	TRBJ1-1	TRBV6-5	-	CASSYSRRVNTEAFF	TGTGCCAGCAGTTACTCGAGGCGGGTGAACACTGAAGCTTTCTTT
many	13	TRBJ2-5	TRBV12-3/TRBV12-4	-	CASSLSDQETQYF	TGTGCCAGCAGTTTATCAGACCAAGAGACCCAGTACTTC
many	14	TRBJ1-3	TRBV12-3/TRBV12-4	-	CASRGWGSGNTIYF	TGTGCCAGCAGAGGATGGGGCTCTGGAAACACCATATATTTT